These 28 T cell receptor beta chains share one sample of origin, sequenced in a study of blood T cell repertoires in COVID-19. TCRdb keeps only in-frame clones here, not all; method: immunoSEQ multiplex PCR. This repertoire shows about 190,000 clones, roughly 73% found once; its top ten account for 2.8%. The sample was peripheral blood. Receptor source: a woman aged 80 or older with active or convalescent COVID-19.

This clone was observed a few times. V and J are TRBV19 and TRBJ1-6; D unclear. The CDR3 sequence is 13 residues long. CDR1 is LNHDA, CDR2 SQIVND, per germline (reference sequence). Trimming cost V 5 bases and J 8 bases, with 10 bases left between them. CDR3 DNA sequence: TGTGCCAGTAGTGAAGACCTAGATTCACCCCTCCACTTT. Protein sequence: CASSEDLDSPLHF. Full variable domain (remainder filled in from reference TRBV19 and TRBJ1-6): DGGITQSPKYLFRKEGQNVTLSCEQNLNHDAMYWYRQDPGQGLRLIYYSQIVNDFQKGDIAEGYSVSREKKESFPLTVTSAQKNPTAFYLCASSEDLDSPLHFGNGTRLTVT.

V gene TRBV5-1 combines with J gene TRBJ2-4; D is possibly TRBD1 (6 bases). Between the trimmed V and J ends, which lost 0 bases and 8 bases, there was a span of 15 bases. The CDR3 totals 15 residues. The germline V gene has CDR1 SGHRS and CDR2 YFSETQ. The CDR3 nucleotides are TGCGCCAGCAGCTTGGGACCGGCAGGGGAAGACATTCAGTACTTC. Translating it yields CASSLGPAGEDIQYF.

The chain uses TRBV13 and TRBJ1-2; tentative D call: TRBD1 (6 bases). With 4 bases removed from V and 4 bases from J, the gap between germline ends came to 13 bases. The germline V gene encodes CDR1 PRHDT and CDR2 FYEKMQ (reference sequence). The CDR3 contains 14 residues. DNA for the CDR3: TGTGCCAGCAGCTCCGGACAGTGGAGCTATGGCTACACCTTC. Amino acids: CASSSGQWSYGYTF.

The chain links TRBV7-9 to TRBJ1-2, with 8 bases identical to TRBD1. The CDR3 runs to 14 residues. V shed 8 bases, J shed 8 bases, and the junction held 13 bases outside the gene matches. Germline CDR1 and CDR2: SEHNR and FQNEAQ (reference sequence). The CDR3 DNA is TGTGCCAGCGGGGAACTTGGCAGGGGGCAGGGCTACACCTTC. Translation gives CASGELGRGQGYTF.

This chain connects TRBV28 to TRBJ2-5; D gene unclear. This CDR3 spans 14 amino acids. Trimming cost V 3 bases and J 4 bases, with 12 bases left between them. CDR1 and CDR2 (germline): MDHEN, SYDVKM. The CDR3 here is CASSFYTGPETQYF. The CDR3 region has the DNA TGTGCCAGCAGTTTCTATACGGGTCCAGAGACCCAGTACTTC.

The rearrangement joins TRBV6-5 to TRBJ2-7, with D tentatively TRBD1 (5 bases). Per germline, CDR1 MNHEY and CDR2 SVGAGI. The V end was cut by 0 bases, the J end by 1 base, with 13 bases between. The CDR3 extends over 16 amino acids. The CDR3 spells CASSYSSGSQSYEQYF. DNA for the CDR3: TGTGCCAGCAGTTACTCTTCAGGGTCCCAATCCTACGAGCAGTACTTC.

With respect to this clone: One junction end disagrees with the germline gene, perhaps due to a read error. Written as DNA, the CDR3 is TGTGCCAGCACTGAAGTAGTAGCGGTTGATACGCAGTATTTT. Protein: CASTEVVAVDTQYF. The rearrangement joins TRBV2 to TRBJ2-3, with D perhaps TRBD2 (6 bases). Germline CDR1 reads SNHLY; CDR2 reads FYNNEI. This CDR3 comprises 14 residues. Drawing the rest from reference TRBV2 and TRBJ2-3, the complete variable domain is EPEVTQTPSHQVTQMGQEVILRCVPISNHLYFYWYRQILGQKVEFLVSFYNNEISEKSEIFDDQFSVERPDGSNFTLKIRSTKLEDSAMYFCASTEVVAVDTQYFGPGTRLTVL.

This clone was counted between two and nine times. The chain carries TRBV5-1 and TRBJ2-5; D call uncertain. Germline CDR1 is SGHRS and CDR2 is YFSETQ. The CDR3 totals 11 residues. The ends were cut back, 5 bases at V and 3 bases at J, with 5 bases in the middle. CDR3 loop: CASSDKETQYF. In DNA form, the CDR3 reads TGCGCCAGCAGTGACAAAGAGACCCAGTACTTC.

The rearrangement joins TRBV5-5 to TRBJ2-4, with D tentatively TRBD2 (5 bases). V was pared by 0 bases and J by 9 bases, with 16 bases between. The CDR3 loop spans 15 amino acids. The germline V gene encodes CDR1 SGHKS and CDR2 YYEKEE (reference sequence). CDR3: CASSLEEGSTLIQYF. The CDR3 bases are TGTGCCAGCAGCTTGGAAGAGGGTTCGACACTCATTCAGTACTTC.

This chain links TRBV18 with TRBJ2-5; 10 nucleotides align to TRBD1. Trimming took 3 bases from V and 5 from J; bases not matched to a gene: 9. The CDR3 totals 16 residues. Per germline, CDR1 KGHSH and CDR2 LQKENI. CDR3 nucleotide sequence: TGTGCCAGCTCACCGAAACCTGGGACAGGGGCCGAGACCCAGTACTTC. Translation gives CASSPKPGTGAETQYF.

The chain has TRBV20-1 and TRBJ2-3; possible D gene TRBD2, 6 bases. This CDR3 spans 15 amino acids. V was pared by 3 bases and J by 0 bases, with 13 bases between. CDR1 and CDR2 from the germline V gene are DFQATT and SNEGSKA (reference sequence). The CDR3 here is CSASRTTSSTDTQYF. CDR3 bases: TGCAGTGCTAGTAGGACTACCTCAAGCACAGATACGCAGTATTTT.

The rearrangement joins TRBV18 to TRBJ2-7; 7 bases fit TRBD1. Per germline, CDR1 KGHSH and CDR2 LQKENI. CDR3 length: 14 amino acids. V lost 3 bases to trimming and J lost 2 bases; unmatched junction nucleotides: 4. The CDR3 region is CASSPETGTYEQYF. The CDR3, as DNA: TGTGCCAGCTCACCCGAGACAGGGACCTACGAGCAGTACTTC.

The V and J genes are TRBV5-4 and TRBJ1-2; 11 bases fit TRBD1. Germline V gene data show CDR1 as SGHNT and CDR2 as YYREEE (reference sequence). The CDR3 extends over 15 amino acids. V lost 4 bases, J lost 4 bases, and 6 bases stayed unmatched. The CDR3 region has the DNA TGTGCCAGCAGCCCGCCGGACAGGGGGCTCTATGGCTACACCTTC. This gives the protein CASSPPDRGLYGYTF.

This clone was picked up a small number of times. J is TRBJ1-6 and V is TRBV3-1 (or the pseudogene TRBV3-2); the match to TRBD1 covers 8 bases. CDR3 length: 16 residues. The germline V gene encodes CDR1 LGHDT and CDR2 YNNKEL (reference sequence). Trimming removed 3 bases from V and 9 bases from J; junction bases left unmatched: 10. The CDR3 protein is CASSHRGTGQFSPLHF. The CDR3 DNA is TGTGCCAGCAGCCACCGAGGGACAGGCCAGTTTTCACCCCTCCACTTT.

V gene TRBV7-3 combines with J gene TRBJ2-1, with 10 nucleotides matching TRBD2. Looked up from germline, CDR1 is SGHTA and CDR2 is FQGTGA. The trim removed 5 bases at V and 3 bases at J, leaving 4 bases unmatched. The CDR3 has 15 amino acids. DNA for the CDR3: TGTGCCAGCAGCATGATAGCGGGGGGCTACAATGAGCAGTTCTTC. Translation: CASSMIAGGYNEQFF.

CDR3 sequence (DNA): TGTGCCAGCAGTTACAGGGGGCGCTTATACGAGCAGTACTTC. Translated: CASSYRGRLYEQYF. The rearrangement uses TRBV2 and TRBJ2-7; 9 bases match TRBD1. CDR1 and CDR2 from the germline V gene are SNHLY and FYNNEI. There are 14 residues in the CDR3. Germline trimming cut 5 bases from V and 4 bases from J; bases unmatched to any gene: 6.

This clone was counted a few times. The chain has TRBV19 and TRBJ2-1, with 8 bases aligning to TRBD2. The CDR3 runs to 16 residues. Germline CDR1 and CDR2: LNHDA and SQIVND (reference sequence). Germline trimming cut 5 bases from V and 0 bases from J; bases unmatched to any gene: 6. As DNA, the CDR3 is TGTGCCAGTAGTTTGTCCGGGACTAGCTCCTACAATGAGCAGTTCTTC. Protein product: CASSLSGTSSYNEQFF. The entire variable domain, with the rest obtained from reference TRBV19 and TRBJ2-1, is as follows: DGGITQSPKYLFRKEGQNVTLSCEQNLNHDAMYWYRQDPGQGLRLIYYSQIVNDFQKGDIAEGYSVSREKKESFPLTVTSAQKNPTAFYLCASSLSGTSSYNEQFFGPGTRLTVL.

This chain uses TRBV29-1 with TRBJ2-5, with D unresolved. Germline lookup yields CDR1 SQVTM and CDR2 ANQGSEA. V lost 3 bases and J lost 0, with 11 bases in between. The CDR3 runs 14 residues. The CDR3 bases are TGCAGCGTTGATCACGGAGCGTACCAAGAGACCCAGTACTTC. Translation: CSVDHGAYQETQYF.

The chain uses TRBV4-1 and TRBJ1-3; D is ambiguous. Trimming took off 0 bases at V and 7 bases at J, with 19 bases between the two ends. Germline lookup yields CDR1 MGHRA and CDR2 YSYEKL. This CDR3 is 17 amino acids long. CDR3 in DNA: TGCGCCAGCAGCCAAGACTCGACCATAGCCTCGAGGAACACCATATATTTT. This codes for CASSQDSTIASRNTIYF.

The chain employs TRBV7-3 and TRBJ2-2, with TRBD1 identical over 10 bases. This CDR3 has 16 amino acids. Trimming cost V 4 bases and J 3 bases; bases outside gene matches: 5. Germline V gene lookup returns CDR1 SGHTA and CDR2 FQGTGA. The CDR3 sequence is CASSSSGTGDTGELFF. The DNA for the CDR3 is TGTGCCAGCAGCTCTTCCGGGACAGGGGACACCGGGGAGCTGTTTTTT.

The chain combines TRBV4-2 with TRBJ2-3; 10 bases fit TRBD2. The CDR3 is 16 residues long. The V and J ends lost 5 bases and 2 bases, in that order; junction bases with no gene match: 7. Germline CDR1 is LGHNA and CDR2 is YNFKEQ. The CDR3 region has the DNA TGTGCCAGCAGCTCATTAGCGGGGGGTCTCACAGATACGCAGTATTTT. It codes for CASSSLAGGLTDTQYF.

This clone was observed a few times. The chain recombines TRBV6-2 or TRBV6-3 with TRBJ2-1; TRBD2 matches 8 bases. CDR1 and CDR2 (germline): MNHEY, SVGEGT. V was clipped by 5 bases and J by 2 bases; unmatched bases: 8. The CDR3 spans 16 residues. Here the CDR3 reads CASSGPRGGPYNEQFF. The DNA of the CDR3 is TGTGCCAGCAGTGGCCCCCGGGGGGGCCCCTACAATGAGCAGTTCTTC.

CDR3 sequence (DNA): TGTGCCAGCAGTTCCCAGACAGGGTGGTCGAGGGAGCTGTTTTTT. Amino acids: CASSSQTGWSRELFF. The rearrangement uses TRBV6-5 and TRBJ2-2; TRBD1 matches 7 bases. The CDR3 is 15 residues long. Germline CDR1 reads MNHEY; CDR2 reads SVGAGI. V lost 4 bases to trimming and J lost 9 bases; unmatched junction nucleotides: 11.

The chain combines TRBV19 with TRBJ2-7, with TRBD1 matching 8 bases. Per the germline V gene, CDR1 is LNHDA and CDR2 is SQIVND (reference sequence). V lost 6 bases to trimming and J lost 1 base; unmatched junction nucleotides: 11. CDR3 length equals 16 residues. Here the CDR3 reads CASSAGQGIRSYEQYF. As DNA, the CDR3 is TGTGCCAGTAGCGCCGGACAGGGAATTAGGTCCTACGAGCAGTACTTC.

J is TRBJ2-7 and V is TRBV5-1, with 7 bases that match TRBD1. CDR1 is SGHRS and CDR2 is YFSETQ in the germline V gene. V was pared by 4 bases and J by 1 base, with 5 bases of the junction left unmatched. The CDR3 consists of 14 residues. The CDR3 sequence is CASSINRGSYEQYF. The CDR3 DNA follows: TGCGCCAGCAGCATAAACAGGGGTTCCTACGAGCAGTACTTC. The whole variable domain, filled in from reference TRBV5-1 and TRBJ2-7, reads KAGVTQTPRYLIKTRGQQVTLSCSPISGHRSVSWYQQTPGQGLQFLFEYFSETQRNKGNFPGRFSGRQFSNSRSEMNVSTLELGDSALYLCASSINRGSYEQYFGPGTRLTVT.

V usage is TRBV5-8 and J usage is TRBJ1-6; the match to TRBD1 covers 7 bases. CDR1 SGHTS and CDR2 YDEGEE come from the germline V gene. The CDR3 has 14 amino acids. Here the CDR3 reads CATNVGGLSSPLHF. DNA for the CDR3: TGTGCTACGAATGTAGGGGGCCTTAGTTCACCCCTCCACTTT.

The V and J genes are TRBV4-3 and TRBJ1-3; D perhaps matches TRBD1 (5 bases). Per the germline V gene, CDR1 is LGHNA and CDR2 is YSLEER. CDR3 length: 13 residues. The V end was cut by 0 bases, the J end by 10 bases, with 10 bases between. CDR3 in amino acids: CASSQDRAGTIYF. As DNA, the CDR3 is TGCGCCAGCAGCCAAGATAGGGCAGGGACCATATATTTT.

V and J are TRBV29-1 and TRBJ2-7; 7 bases are shared with TRBD1. The CDR3 is 13 residues long. Trimming removed 5 bases from V and 4 bases from J; junction bases left unmatched: 8. Germline V gene data show CDR1 as SQVTM and CDR2 as ANQGSEA. CDR3 loop: CSVIPRGKYEQYF. The CDR3 DNA reads TGCAGCGTTATTCCCAGGGGGAAGTACGAGCAGTACTTC.